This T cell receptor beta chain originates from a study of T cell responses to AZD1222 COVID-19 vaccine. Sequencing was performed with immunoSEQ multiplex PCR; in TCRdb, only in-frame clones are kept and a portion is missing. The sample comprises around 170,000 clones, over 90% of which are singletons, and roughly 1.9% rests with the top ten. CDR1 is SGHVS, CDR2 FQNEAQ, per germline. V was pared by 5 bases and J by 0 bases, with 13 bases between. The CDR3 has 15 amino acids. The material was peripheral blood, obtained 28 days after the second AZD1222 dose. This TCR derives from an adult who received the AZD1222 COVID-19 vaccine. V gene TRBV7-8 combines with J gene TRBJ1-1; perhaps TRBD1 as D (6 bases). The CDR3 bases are TGTGCCAGCAGCGGAGAGGGACAAATGAACACTGAAGCTTTCTTT. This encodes CASSGEGQMNTEAFF.